This T cell receptor beta chain emerged from a study of primary melanoma T cells and metastatic recurrence. TCRdb keeps only in-frame clones here, not all; method: immunoSEQ multiplex PCR. The sample gives 200 to 300 clones, 75% to 95% of which show up once; under 11% is in the top ten. The CDR3 spans 15 residues. From germline, CDR1 is SGHNT and CDR2 YENEEA. Trimming removed 2 bases at V and 2 bases at J, with 13 bases between. Sequencing input: melanoma tumor tissue. This receptor was taken from a human donor with melanoma. The V and J genes are TRBV11-3 and TRBJ2-7, with a weak D call TRBD2 (5 bases). The CDR3 is CASSLSRGNAYEQYF. In DNA form, the CDR3 reads TGTGCCAGCAGCTTAAGTCGAGGGAATGCCTACGAGCAGTACTTC.